This T cell receptor beta chain was identified in a study of T cell responses to AZD1222 COVID-19 vaccine (dated by TCRdb to the early 2020s). Concerning the study at large: A total of over 230 trial participants underwent TCR sequencing, of whom about 200 received two doses of AZD1222 and about 25 received two doses of the MenACWY control vaccine. Trial participants were enrolled into age subgroups of 18-55, 56-69 and 70-plus years, which contained roughly 150, 30 and 60 TCR-sequenced participants, respectively.

In the case of this clone: Its antigen target is currently unknown. No base-level quality is on record; no much larger clone is a single base apart.

The CDR3 regions of human TCRbeta chains were subjected to immunosequencing. The paper's processing steps were these. Repertoire TCRs were matched against a reference library of SARS-CoV-2-specific TCRs generated with the MIRA antigen-specificity platform. Breadth was defined as the fraction of unique TCRs that were SARS-CoV-2-associated, and depth was defined as the fraction of total T cells that were SARS-CoV-2-associated. Using the MIRA data, each spike-specific TCR was assigned both to the spike region to which the TCR was reactive and to a CD4 or CD8 class. Log10-transformed breadth and depth values were compared by one-way ANOVA with Sidak's multiple comparisons tests. Entries here come from immuneACCESS through TCRdb and include only in-frame sequences with V and J called. Some clones fail to appear in such tables; in the studies checked, an unresolved V gene covers under half of the shortfall, and the cause of the remainder is unknown. V, J and clone size are those of that table, while D and trimming were read from the DNA. The sample table shows under 140,000 clones, and 94% are seen once. Together, the top ten hold 2.9% of the sample.

The germline V gene (reference sequence) yields LNHNV for CDR1 and YYDKDF for CDR2. The CDR3 spans 16 residues, from the cysteine through the phenylalanine. The sequence is cut down to CDR3 DNA, 48 bases in frame from base 1. V and J lose 5 bases and 4 bases, and a span of 18 bases separates them. Study-wide findings and limitations: In the small 56-69-year group, the increase in depth fell short of significance, most likely because of low power. Reportedly, almost half of the unique spike-specific TCRs recognized epitopes lying outside the regions that are mutated in the B.1.351 and B.1.1.7 variants. Most participants were white British and females outnumbered males, and the authors suggested that clonal diversity may have been underestimated. Because no day 14 peak-response samples were available, repertoires were characterized only after the peak T cell response. Vaccine-associated CD4 TCRs spanned the whole spike protein, with dominant responses in regions 160-218 and 743-854. Conclusions about previously exposed vaccinees were limited because only six AZD1222 recipients were SARS-CoV-2 seropositive at baseline. Spike-specific TCR breadth and depth rose significantly after two AZD1222 doses compared with day 0 and with MenACWY recipients.

The meaning of the sample's time point label: about 28 days (+/-7) after the second vaccine dose. AZD1222 recipients whose second dose came at about 4 weeks and those whose second dose came at about 12 weeks were combined into one group, since spike-specific TCR depth and breadth did not differ between the two schedules. Samples from vaccinated people were obtained from the UK trials COV001 and COV002, which included a single-blind randomized controlled phase 2/3 trial of AZD1222 (ChAdOx1 nCoV-19) in healthy adults. Trial participant PBMC samples were collected at day 0 and day 28 after the second dose for TCRbeta chain sequencing.

The receptor was derived from an adult who received the AZD1222 COVID-19 vaccine. Source: peripheral blood, taken 28 days after the second AZD1222 dose. The rearrangement combines TRBV15 with TRBJ1-3; perhaps TRBD1 is the D gene, with 6 bases matching. The nucleotides are TGTGCCACCAGCCGCGCCAGGGGCTTTTCCGGAAACACCATATATTTT. It translates as CATSRARGFSGNTIYF.